The 26 T cell receptor beta chains given below trace back to one sample, sequenced in a study of response to subunit inactivated influenza vaccine. TCRdb redid the calling of the RT-PCR reads with MiXCR, one entry per CDR3 protein. Altogether about 170,000 distinct CDR3 sequences are present, roughly 12% being singletons, with the ten largest covering less than 30%. The same sample was also studied in work on T cells expressing NK-cell markers. That work states: 5'RACE template switching with UMIs produced the TCR beta cDNA.

Sequenced here: CD8+ T cells sorted from PBMCs, sampled about 11 days after vaccination. The receptors were sampled from a man aged 50 to 60 who received an inactivated influenza vaccine.

In the case of this clonotype: One junction end does not reproduce the germline sequence, and a read error may be involved. This chain uses TRBV20-1 with TRBJ2-3; 11 nucleotides match TRBD2. This CDR3 has 16 residues. From germline, CDR1 is DFQATT and CDR2 SNEGSKA (reference sequence). CDR3 sequence reads: CCARDRTSGSTDTQYF. The CDR3 nucleotides read TGCTGTGCTAGAGATAGGACTAGCGGGAGCACAGATACGCAGTATTTT.

CDR3 DNA: TGTGCCAGCAGCAAAGCGTTTCATCGGGGCTGGAATGAGCAGTTCTTC. It specifies CASSKAFHRGWNEQFF. The rearrangement uses TRBV21-1 and TRBJ2-1; the table's D gene call, TRBD1, was not cross checked with the DNA. TRBV21-1 is designated a pseudogene. The CDR3 is 16 amino acids.

DNA of the CDR3: TGTGCCAGCAGTTACGGTGTAGCGGGAGTCGGCGAGACCCAGTACTTC. Translating gives CASSYGVAGVGETQYF. The chain is built from TRBV6-2 or TRBV6-3 and TRBJ2-5, with 9 bases fitting TRBD2. Germline CDR1 MNHEY, CDR2 SVGEGT. Trimming at V came to 2 bases and at J to 5 bases, leaving 9 bases not matched to a gene. This CDR3 region has 16 residues.

This clonotype has at least ten counts. This chain connects TRBV3-1 to TRBJ2-1; 13 nucleotides line up with TRBD2. The V gene's germline CDR1 is LGHDT and CDR2 YNNKEL (reference sequence). Trimming cost V 1 base and J 6 bases; bases outside gene matches: 12. The CDR3 has 19 amino acids. In nucleotides, the CDR3 is TGTGCCAGCAGCCAAGGCGGGGAACTAGCGGGAGGGCCTTTCAATGAGCAGTTCTTC. It codes for CASSQGGELAGGPFNEQFF.

This clonotype has a count of ten or more. The junction differs from germline at one of its ends, possibly a read error. This chain joins TRBV7-7 and TRBJ2-3; 8 bases are a match to TRBD1. CDR3 length: 13 amino acids. Per germline, CDR1 SSHAT and CDR2 FNYEAQ (reference sequence). DNA for the CDR3: TGTGCTAGCAGCCCAGGGGGCGGAGATACGCAGTATTTT. It yields the protein CASSPGGGDTQYF. Combining the CDR3 with reference TRBV7-7 and TRBJ2-3 gives the whole variable domain GAGVSQSPRYKVTKRGQDVTLRCDPISSHATLYWYQQALGQGPEFLTYFNYEAQPDKSGLPSDRFSAERPEGSISTLTIQRTEQRDSAMYRCASSPGGGDTQYFGPGTRLTVL.

Many counts were recorded for this clonotype. The genes are TRBV24-1 and TRBJ2-1; D gene ambiguous. Deletions cut 5 bases from V and 8 bases from J, with 6 bases between. The CDR3 consists of 11 residues. Per the germline V gene, CDR1 is KGHDR and CDR2 is SFDVKD. CDR3 sequence: CATSARDEQFF. In nucleotides, the CDR3 is TGTGCCACCAGTGCTCGGGATGAGCAGTTCTTC.

J is TRBJ2-1 and V is TRBV21-1; the tabulated D call, TRBD2, remains unverified against the DNA. TRBV21-1 is described as a pseudogene. There are 11 residues in the CDR3. The CDR3 nucleotides read TGTTCCAGCAGCAAAGCTAAGGGCCAGTTCTTC. Protein: CSSSKAKGQFF.

This chain uses TRBV19 with TRBJ2-1; D is tentatively TRBD1 or TRBD2 (5 bases each). CDR3 length: 12 residues. The V gene lost 3 bases and the J gene lost 9 bases, with 9 bases spanning the gap. Germline CDR1 reads LNHDA; CDR2 reads SQIVND (reference sequence). CDR3 coding DNA: TGTGCCAGTAGTATGGGGGTCGTTGAGCAGTTCTTC. Amino acid sequence: CASSMGVVEQFF.

In its sample, this clonotype was seen a few times. The chain joins TRBV3-1 to TRBJ2-2; possibly TRBD1 or TRBD2 for D (5 bases each). This CDR3 is built from 16 residues. The V end lost 0 bases, the J end lost 1 base, and 9 bases lay between the germline ends. CDR1 and CDR2 from the germline V gene are LGHDT and YNNKEL (reference sequence). In nucleotides, the CDR3 is TGTGCCAGCAGCCAAGATTGGGGGTGGAACACCGGGGAGCTGTTTTTT. Its protein product is CASSQDWGWNTGELFF.

This clonotype has more than one count but fewer than ten. J is TRBJ1-2 and V is TRBV7-9; D not certain. Looked up from germline, CDR1 is SEHNR and CDR2 is FQNEAQ (reference sequence). The CDR3 runs 14 residues. The V end was cut by 5 bases, the J end by 3 bases, with 13 bases between. The CDR3 DNA follows: TGTGCCAGCAGCATACCGACGGACTACTATGGCTACACCTTC. As protein: CASSIPTDYYGYTF.

This clonotype was found many times. The genes are TRBV5-1 and TRBJ2-7, with D possibly matching TRBD1 (6 bases). The V end was cut by 0 bases, the J end by 3 bases, with 16 bases between. The germline gives CDR1 SGHRS, CDR2 YFSETQ. The CDR3 loop spans 16 amino acids. The CDR3 here is CASSLASTGVIYEQYF. The CDR3, as DNA: TGCGCCAGCAGCTTGGCCTCGACAGGAGTCATCTACGAGCAGTACTTC.

This clonotype showed up just a few times. The rearrangement joins TRBV14 to TRBJ2-1; 9 bases line up with TRBD2. The CDR3 sequence is 13 residues long. Trimming cost V 6 bases and J 9 bases; bases outside gene matches: 6. Looked up from germline, CDR1 is SGHDN and CDR2 is FVKESK. The CDR3 region has the DNA TGTGCCAGCAGGCCAGCGGGGGGACTTGAGCAGTTCTTC. This codes for CASRPAGGLEQFF.

This clonotype has more than one count but fewer than ten. The V gene is TRBV7-9, the J gene TRBJ1-5, with D perhaps TRBD1 (6 bases). Germline CDR1 and CDR2: SEHNR and FQNEAQ (reference sequence). The CDR3 spans 14 residues. Trimming cost V 6 bases and J 7 bases, with 16 bases left between them. CDR3 coding DNA: TGTGCCAGCAGTGCCGGGGGCGCATGGCAGCCCCAGCATTTT. This encodes CASSAGGAWQPQHF.

This clonotype was detected only a few times. The rearrangement links TRBV29-1 to TRBJ1-2; D gene uncertain. Germline CDR1 SQVTM, CDR2 ANQGSEA. V lost 4 bases and J lost 4, with 10 bases in between. This CDR3 spans 12 amino acids. For the CDR3, the DNA is TGCAGCGTTGCCGAGGAACCCTATGGCTACACCTTC. This translates into CSVAEEPYGYTF.

Regarding this clonotype: The junction shows a germline mismatch at one end, possibly a read error. This sequence joins TRBV10-3 and TRBJ1-1; the D gene is possibly TRBD1 (5 bases). Germline CDR1 is ENHRY and CDR2 is SYGVKD. The CDR3 contains 14 residues. The CDR3 here is CAISGGSGWTDAFF. The CDR3 DNA is TGTGCCATCAGTGGAGGATCAGGGTGGACTGACGCTTTCTTT.

This chain joins TRBV5-5 and TRBJ1-2, with D hard to call. This CDR3 spans 18 amino acids. V was cut by 2 bases and J by 0 bases, with 20 bases left in between. CDR1 SGHKS and CDR2 YYEKEE come from the germline V gene (reference sequence). CDR3 sequence: CASSFGLTATIANYGYTF. DNA of the CDR3: TGTGCCAGCAGCTTTGGCCTTACTGCAACTATAGCTAACTATGGCTACACCTTC.

This chain links TRBV7-9 with TRBJ2-7, with D perhaps TRBD1 or TRBD2 (6 bases each). Trimming stripped 1 base from V and 1 base from J, with 14 bases between. CDR1 SEHNR and CDR2 FQNEAQ come from the germline V gene (reference sequence). The CDR3 has 16 amino acids. For the CDR3, the DNA is TGTGCCAGCAGCTTAGTCAGGGGACTTTTTTCCTACGAGCAGTACTTC. This sequence encodes CASSLVRGLFSYEQYF. Full variable domain (rest looked up from reference TRBV7-9 and TRBJ2-7): DTGVSQNPRHKITKRGQNVTFRCDPISEHNRLYWYRQTLGQGPEFLTYFQNEAQLEKSRLLSDRFSAERPKGSFSTLEIQRTEQGDSAMYLCASSLVRGLFSYEQYFGPGTRLTVT.

This chain links TRBV11-2 with TRBJ2-5; D gene unclear. This CDR3 is 15 amino acids long. Germline V CDR1 and CDR2: SGHAT, FQNNGV. V was clipped by 0 bases and J by 0 bases, with 8 bases between them. CDR3 bases: TGTGCCAGCAGCTTAGATCGACCGAACCAAGAGACCCAGTACTTC. Its protein is CASSLDRPNQETQYF.

The chain employs TRBV12-3 or TRBV12-4 and TRBJ2-3; D possibly matches TRBD1 or TRBD2 (5 bases each). The CDR3 totals 16 residues. V was cut by 6 bases and J by 2 bases, with 18 bases left in between. CDR3 nucleotide sequence: TGTGCCAGCAGGTCCGGGGCCTACATTCCCACAGATACGCAGTATTTT. As protein: CASRSGAYIPTDTQYF.

This clonotype was seen a few times. The chain couples TRBV7-9 to TRBJ2-7, with D unresolved. Between the trimmed V and J ends, which lost 3 bases and 7 bases, there was a span of 10 bases. Germline V gives CDR1 SEHNR, CDR2 FQNEAQ (reference sequence). This CDR3 is 12 amino acids long. DNA for the CDR3: TGTGCCAGCAGCTTGGTCCAAATGGAGCAGTACTTC. This encodes CASSLVQMEQYF.

This sequence joins TRBV18 and TRBJ1-2; D remains ambiguous. Germline V gene lookup returns CDR1 KGHSH and CDR2 LQKENI. V was pared by 3 bases and J by 2 bases, with 16 bases between. The CDR3 is 16 residues long. CDR3 protein: CASSPVADHPNYGYTF. CDR3 sequence (DNA): TGTGCCAGCTCACCGGTAGCAGACCATCCGAACTATGGCTACACCTTC.

The chain carries TRBV9 and TRBJ1-1, with 8 bases identical to TRBD1. CDR3 size: 17 residues. V was clipped by 3 bases and J by 1 base; unmatched bases: 11. Per the germline V gene, CDR1 is SGDLS and CDR2 is YYNGEE. CDR3 DNA: TGTGCCAGCAGCGCCCGACTGATGACAGGGGCGAACACTGAAGCTTTCTTT. It codes for CASSARLMTGANTEAFF.

This clonotype was seen more than once but under ten times. The chain couples TRBV10-3 to TRBJ1-3; D might be TRBD1 (6 bases). This CDR3 contains 15 residues. Germline lookup yields CDR1 ENHRY and CDR2 SYGVKD. V shed 6 bases and J shed 0 bases, with 12 bases lying between them. CDR3 region: CAIREGGLSGNTIYF. CDR3 coding DNA: TGTGCCATCAGGGAAGGGGGACTCTCTGGAAACACCATATATTTT.

This clonotype has at least ten counts. J is TRBJ2-1 and V is TRBV4-3, with D unclear. Germline loops: CDR1 LGHNA, CDR2 YSLEER. The CDR3 is made up of 12 amino acids. V lost 1 base, J lost 11 bases, and 9 bases lay in between. In nucleotides, the CDR3 is TGCGCCAGCAGCCAAGGAATTGACCAGCAGTTCTTC. Its protein product is CASSQGIDQQFF.

V and J are TRBV5-1 and TRBJ2-6, with 9 nucleotides matching TRBD2. Trimming removed 1 base from V and 4 bases from J; junction bases left unmatched: 12. The length of the CDR3 is 19 residues. The V gene's germline CDR1 is SGHRS and CDR2 YFSETQ. In DNA, the CDR3 is TGCGCCAGCAGCTTGAACGTAATAGCGGGAGAATTCGGGGCCAACGTCCTGACTTTC. Translation gives CASSLNVIAGEFGANVLTF.

Note on this clonotype: One junction end disagrees with the germline gene, perhaps due to a read error. The chain recombines TRBV19 with TRBJ2-3, with D possibly matching TRBD2 (5 bases). CDR1 is LNHDA and CDR2 is SQIVND in the germline V gene (reference sequence). This CDR3 is 16 amino acids long. CDR3 nucleotides: TGTGCCAGTAGTAAAGGACTGAGGGTGAGCACAGATACGCAGAATTTT. It yields the protein CASSKGLRVSTDTQNF.